This T cell receptor (beta chain) was retrieved from a study of blood T cell repertoires in COVID-19. Study-wide context: Italy, Spain and the United States were the sources of the convalescent and acute COVID-19 samples. PBMCs, B-cell-depleted T cells, or T cells provided the cDNA or gDNA that made up the material.

The germline gives CDR1 MNHEY, CDR2 SMNVEV (reference sequence). Losses at the gene ends were 0 bases for V and 8 bases for J; bases not matched to a gene: 4. This CDR3 is 14 amino acids long. Original processing notes: The assay estimated nucleated cells by amplifying reference gene primers. Assay used: immunoSEQ multiplex PCR; TCRdb lists only in-frame clones, some missing. V, J and clone size are those of that table, while D and trimming were read from the DNA. The table records about 81,000 clones, roughly 88% of them present only once. The TCR originated in an elderly woman with acute or convalescent COVID-19. The sample consisted of peripheral blood. The rearrangement links TRBV27 to TRBJ1-2; 9 bases are shared with TRBD1. DNA of the CDR3: TGTGCCAGCAGTTTATCGGGGACAGGGAGCGGCTACACCTTC. It encodes CASSLSGTGSGYTF.